The present T cell receptor (beta chain) was sequenced within a study of blood T cell repertoires in COVID-19. This clone came up once. The ends lost 7 bases at V and 2 bases at J; junction bases unmatched: 5. The CDR3 contains 15 residues. The germline CDR1 and CDR2 sequences are MNHEY and SVGAGI. This table comes from immunoSEQ multiplex PCR, and its TCRdb copy is limited to in-frame clones, with some not included. The data contain about 62,000 clones, roughly two thirds of them singletons. The receptor's source is a woman aged 55-70 years who had been exposed to COVID-19. Sample: PBMCs or T cells enriched from blood (not recorded which). The J gene is TRBJ1-5, the V gene TRBV6-5; 10 positions agree with TRBD1. CDR3 in DNA: TGTGCCAGCATTGCCGGGACAGGGGGCAATCAGCCCCAGCATTTT. Translation: CASIAGTGGNQPQHF.